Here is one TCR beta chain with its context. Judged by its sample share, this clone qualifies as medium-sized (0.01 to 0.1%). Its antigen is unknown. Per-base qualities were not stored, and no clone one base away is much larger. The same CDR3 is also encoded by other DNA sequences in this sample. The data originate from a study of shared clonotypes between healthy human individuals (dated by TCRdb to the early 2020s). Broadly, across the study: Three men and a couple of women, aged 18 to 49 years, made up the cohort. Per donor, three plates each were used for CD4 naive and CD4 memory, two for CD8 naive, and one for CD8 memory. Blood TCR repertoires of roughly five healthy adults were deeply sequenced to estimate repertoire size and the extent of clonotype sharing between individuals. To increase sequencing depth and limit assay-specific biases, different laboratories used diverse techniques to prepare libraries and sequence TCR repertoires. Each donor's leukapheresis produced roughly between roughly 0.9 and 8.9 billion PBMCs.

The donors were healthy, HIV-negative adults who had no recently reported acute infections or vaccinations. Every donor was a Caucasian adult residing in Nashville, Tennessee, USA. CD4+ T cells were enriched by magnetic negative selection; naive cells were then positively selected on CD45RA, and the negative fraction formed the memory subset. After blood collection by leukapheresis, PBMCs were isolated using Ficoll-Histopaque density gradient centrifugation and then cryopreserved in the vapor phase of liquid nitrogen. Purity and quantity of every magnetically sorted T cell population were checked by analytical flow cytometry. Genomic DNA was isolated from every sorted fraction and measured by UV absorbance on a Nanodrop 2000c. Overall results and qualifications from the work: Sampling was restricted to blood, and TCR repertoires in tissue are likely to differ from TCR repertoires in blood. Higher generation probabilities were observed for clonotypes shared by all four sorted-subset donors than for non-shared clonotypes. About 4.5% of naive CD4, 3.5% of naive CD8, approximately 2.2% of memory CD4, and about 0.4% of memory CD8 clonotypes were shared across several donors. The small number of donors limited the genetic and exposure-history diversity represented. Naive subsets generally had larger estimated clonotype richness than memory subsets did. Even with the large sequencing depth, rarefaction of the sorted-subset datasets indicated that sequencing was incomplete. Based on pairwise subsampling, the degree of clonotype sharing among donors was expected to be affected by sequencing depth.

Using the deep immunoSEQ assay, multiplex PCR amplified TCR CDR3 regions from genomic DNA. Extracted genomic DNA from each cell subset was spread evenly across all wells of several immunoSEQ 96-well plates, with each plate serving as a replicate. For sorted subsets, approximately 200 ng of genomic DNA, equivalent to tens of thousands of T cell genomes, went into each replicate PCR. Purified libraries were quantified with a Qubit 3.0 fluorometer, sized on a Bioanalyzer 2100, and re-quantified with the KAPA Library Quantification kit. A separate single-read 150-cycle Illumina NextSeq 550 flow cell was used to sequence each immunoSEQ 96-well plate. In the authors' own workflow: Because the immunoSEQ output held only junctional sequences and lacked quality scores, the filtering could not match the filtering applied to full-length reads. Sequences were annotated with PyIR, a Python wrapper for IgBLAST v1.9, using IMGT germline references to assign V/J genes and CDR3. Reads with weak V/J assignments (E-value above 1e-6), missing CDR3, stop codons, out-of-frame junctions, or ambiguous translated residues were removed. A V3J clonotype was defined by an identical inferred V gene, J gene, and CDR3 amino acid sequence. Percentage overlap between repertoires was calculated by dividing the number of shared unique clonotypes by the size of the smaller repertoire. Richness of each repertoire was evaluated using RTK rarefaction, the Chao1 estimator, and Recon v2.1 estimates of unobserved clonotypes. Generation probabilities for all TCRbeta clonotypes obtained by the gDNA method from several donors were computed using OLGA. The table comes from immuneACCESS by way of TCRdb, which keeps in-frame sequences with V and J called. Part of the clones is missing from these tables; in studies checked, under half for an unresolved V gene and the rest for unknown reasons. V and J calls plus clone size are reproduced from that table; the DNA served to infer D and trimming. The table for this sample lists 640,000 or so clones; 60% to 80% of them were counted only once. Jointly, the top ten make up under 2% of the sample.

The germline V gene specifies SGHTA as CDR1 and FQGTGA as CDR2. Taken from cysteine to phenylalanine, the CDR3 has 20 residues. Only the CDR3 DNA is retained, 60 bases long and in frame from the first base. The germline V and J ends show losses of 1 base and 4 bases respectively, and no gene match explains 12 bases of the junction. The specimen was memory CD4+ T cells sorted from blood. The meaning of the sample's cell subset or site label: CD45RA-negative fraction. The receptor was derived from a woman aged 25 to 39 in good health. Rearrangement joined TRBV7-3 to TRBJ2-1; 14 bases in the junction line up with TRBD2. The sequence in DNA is TGTGCCAGCAGCTTAAGGGCCACCCAAAGACTAGCGGGAGGGTACAATGAGCAGTTCTTC. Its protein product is CASSLRATQRLAGGYNEQFF.